The text below deals with one TCR beta chain. Method: immunoSEQ multiplex PCR; TCRdb's copy keeps in-frame clones and lacks some. This table holds approximately 40,000 clones, 65% to 90% found once. This sample stems from a study of OX40 agonist ivuxolimab in advanced cancers. The TCR comes from an adult with an advanced solid tumor such as melanoma, head and neck, liver or kidney cancer. Sequencing used CD4+ or CD8+ T cells sorted from blood, obtained in a trial of the OX40 agonist ivuxolimab.

The CDR3: CASSQEVGDMNTEAFF. CDR3 DNA sequence: TGTGCCAGCAGCCAAGAGGTAGGGGACATGAACACTGAAGCTTTCTTT. V is TRBV14 and J is TRBJ1-1, with D possibly matching TRBD1 (6 bases). Germline V CDR1 and CDR2: SGHDN, FVKESK. The CDR3 length is 16 residues. V shed 0 bases and J shed 0 bases, with 11 bases lying between them. The full variable domain, its missing parts supplied by reference TRBV14 and TRBJ1-1, is EAGVTQFPSHSVIEKGQTVTLRCDPISGHDNLYWYRRVMGKEIKFLLHFVKESKQDESGMPNNRFLAERTGGTYSTLKVQPAELEDSGVYFCASSQEVGDMNTEAFFGQGTRLTVV.